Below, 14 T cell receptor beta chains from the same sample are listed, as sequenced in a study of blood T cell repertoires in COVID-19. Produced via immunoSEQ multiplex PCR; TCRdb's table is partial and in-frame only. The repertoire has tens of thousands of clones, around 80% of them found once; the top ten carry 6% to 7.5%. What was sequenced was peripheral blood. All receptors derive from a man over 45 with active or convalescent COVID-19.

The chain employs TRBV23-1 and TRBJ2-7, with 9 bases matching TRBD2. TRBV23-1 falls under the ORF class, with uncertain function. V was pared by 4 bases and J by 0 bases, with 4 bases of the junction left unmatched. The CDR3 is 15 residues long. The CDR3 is CASSPQRGVSYEQYF. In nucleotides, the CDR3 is TGCGCCAGCAGTCCGCAGCGGGGGGTCTCCTACGAGCAGTACTTC.

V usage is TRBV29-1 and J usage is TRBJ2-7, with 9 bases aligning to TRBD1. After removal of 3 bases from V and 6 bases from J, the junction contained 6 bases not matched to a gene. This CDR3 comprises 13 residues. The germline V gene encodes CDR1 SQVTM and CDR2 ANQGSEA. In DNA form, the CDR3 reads TGCAGCGTTGATGGGACAGGGTTAGGCGAGCAGTACTTC. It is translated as CSVDGTGLGEQYF.

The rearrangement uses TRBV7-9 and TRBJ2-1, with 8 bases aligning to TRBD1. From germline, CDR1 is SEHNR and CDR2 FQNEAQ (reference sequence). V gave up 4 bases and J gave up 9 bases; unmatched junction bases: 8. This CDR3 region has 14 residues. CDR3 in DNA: TGTGCCAGCAGCTCCTGGACAGGGAGGAGTGAGCAGTTCTTC. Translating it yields CASSSWTGRSEQFF.

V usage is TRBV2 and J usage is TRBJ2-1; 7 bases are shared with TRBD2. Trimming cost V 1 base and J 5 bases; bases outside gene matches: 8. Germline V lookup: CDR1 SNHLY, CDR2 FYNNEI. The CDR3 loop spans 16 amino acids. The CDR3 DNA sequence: TGTGCCAGCAGTGAAGAGGGGCTAGCGGTGCACAATGAGCAGTTCTTC. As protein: CASSEEGLAVHNEQFF.

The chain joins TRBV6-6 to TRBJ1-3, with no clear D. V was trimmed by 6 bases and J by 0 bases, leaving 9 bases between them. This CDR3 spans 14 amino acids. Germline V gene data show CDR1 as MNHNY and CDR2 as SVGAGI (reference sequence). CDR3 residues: CASRDQYSGNTIYF. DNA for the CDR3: TGTGCCAGCAGAGATCAGTACTCTGGAAACACCATATATTTT.

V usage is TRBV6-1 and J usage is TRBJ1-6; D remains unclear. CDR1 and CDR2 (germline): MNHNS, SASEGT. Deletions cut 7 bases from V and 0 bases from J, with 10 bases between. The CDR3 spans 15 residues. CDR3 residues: CASNGGSSYNSPLHF. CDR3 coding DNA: TGTGCCAGCAACGGAGGGAGCTCCTATAATTCACCCCTCCACTTT.

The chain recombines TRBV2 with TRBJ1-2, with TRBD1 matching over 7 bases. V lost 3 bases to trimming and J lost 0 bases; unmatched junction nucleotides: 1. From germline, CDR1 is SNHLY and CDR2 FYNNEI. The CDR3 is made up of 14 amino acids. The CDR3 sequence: CASSDDRANYGYTF. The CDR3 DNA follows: TGTGCCAGCAGTGATGACAGGGCTAACTATGGCTACACCTTC.

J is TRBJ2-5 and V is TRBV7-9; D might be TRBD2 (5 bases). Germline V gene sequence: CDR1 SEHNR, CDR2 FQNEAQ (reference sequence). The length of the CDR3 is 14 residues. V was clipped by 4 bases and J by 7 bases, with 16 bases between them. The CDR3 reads CASSSPRTVGTQYF. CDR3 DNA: TGTGCCAGCAGCTCGCCTCGGACTGTGGGGACCCAGTACTTC.

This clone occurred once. The CDR3 nucleotides are TGCAGCGTTGAAGGGAATACAGGATGGACTGAAGCTTTCTTT. Translation: CSVEGNTGWTEAFF. The V and J genes are TRBV29-1 and TRBJ1-1; the D gene is possibly TRBD1 (5 bases). Trimming cost V 1 base and J 5 bases, with 14 bases left between them. The CDR3 sequence is 14 residues long. CDR1 SQVTM and CDR2 ANQGSEA come from the germline V gene.

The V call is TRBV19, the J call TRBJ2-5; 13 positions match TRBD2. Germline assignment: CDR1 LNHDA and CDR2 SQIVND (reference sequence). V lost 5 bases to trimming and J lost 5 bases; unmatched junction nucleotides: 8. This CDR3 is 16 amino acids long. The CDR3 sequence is CASSARTSGGWETQYF. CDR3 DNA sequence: TGTGCCAGTAGTGCCCGGACTAGCGGGGGTTGGGAGACCCAGTACTTC.

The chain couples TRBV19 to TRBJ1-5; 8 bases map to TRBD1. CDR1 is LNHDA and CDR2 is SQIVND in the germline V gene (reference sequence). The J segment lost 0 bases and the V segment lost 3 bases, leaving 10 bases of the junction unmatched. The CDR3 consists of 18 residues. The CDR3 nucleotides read TGTGCCAGTAGTATGAGGACAGGGTCGGCCTATAGCAATCAGCCCCAGCATTTT. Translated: CASSMRTGSAYSNQPQHF.

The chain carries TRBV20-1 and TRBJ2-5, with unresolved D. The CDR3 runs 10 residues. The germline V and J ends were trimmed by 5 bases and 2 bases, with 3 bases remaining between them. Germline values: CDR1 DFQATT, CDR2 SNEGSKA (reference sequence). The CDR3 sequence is CSAYQETQYF. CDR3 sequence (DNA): TGCAGTGCTTATCAAGAGACCCAGTACTTC.

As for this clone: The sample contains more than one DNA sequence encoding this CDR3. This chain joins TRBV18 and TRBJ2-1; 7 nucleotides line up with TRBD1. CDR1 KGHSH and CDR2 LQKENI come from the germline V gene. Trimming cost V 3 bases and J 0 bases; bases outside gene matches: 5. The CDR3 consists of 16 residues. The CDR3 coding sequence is TGTGCCAGCTCACCCCCCGGGACAGTCTCCTACAATGAGCAGTTCTTC. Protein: CASSPPGTVSYNEQFF.

The CDR3 DNA reads as TGTGCCACCAGTCCAGCAGGGGCTGGGGAAAAACTGTTTTTT. Amino acid sequence: CATSPAGAGEKLFF. V and J are TRBV24-1 and TRBJ1-4; D might be TRBD1 (6 bases). Germline CDR1 is KGHDR and CDR2 is SFDVKD. V was clipped by 6 bases and J by 8 bases, with 15 bases between them. The CDR3 spans 14 residues.